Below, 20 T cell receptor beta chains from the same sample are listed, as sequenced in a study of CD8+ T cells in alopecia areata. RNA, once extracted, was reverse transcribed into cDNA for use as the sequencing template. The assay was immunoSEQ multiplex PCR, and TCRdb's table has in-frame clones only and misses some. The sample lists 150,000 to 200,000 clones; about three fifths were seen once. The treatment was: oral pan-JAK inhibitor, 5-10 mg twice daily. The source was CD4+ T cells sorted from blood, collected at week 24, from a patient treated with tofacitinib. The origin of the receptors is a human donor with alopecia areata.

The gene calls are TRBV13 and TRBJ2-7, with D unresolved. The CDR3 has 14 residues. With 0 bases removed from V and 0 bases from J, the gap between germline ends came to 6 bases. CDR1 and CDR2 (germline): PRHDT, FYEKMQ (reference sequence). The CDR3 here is CASSLGSSSYEQYF. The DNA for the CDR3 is TGTGCCAGCAGCTTAGGTTCAAGCTCCTACGAGCAGTACTTC.

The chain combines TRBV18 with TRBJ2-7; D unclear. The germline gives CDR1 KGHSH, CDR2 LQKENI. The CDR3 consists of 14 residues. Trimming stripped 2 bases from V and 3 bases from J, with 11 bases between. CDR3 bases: TGTGCCAGCTCACCATATGCCTCTCACTACGAGCAGTACTTC. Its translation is CASSPYASHYEQYF.

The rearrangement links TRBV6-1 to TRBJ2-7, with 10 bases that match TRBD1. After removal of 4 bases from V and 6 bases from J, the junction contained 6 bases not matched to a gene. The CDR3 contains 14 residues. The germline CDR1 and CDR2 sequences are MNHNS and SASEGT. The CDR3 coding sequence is TGTGCCAGCAGTGGGGACAGGGGTTATTCCGAGCAGTACTTC. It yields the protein CASSGDRGYSEQYF.

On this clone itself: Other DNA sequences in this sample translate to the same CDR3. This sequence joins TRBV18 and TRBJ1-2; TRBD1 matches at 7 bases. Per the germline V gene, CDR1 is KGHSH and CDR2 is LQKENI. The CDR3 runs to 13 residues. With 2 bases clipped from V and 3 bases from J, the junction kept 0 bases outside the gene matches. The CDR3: CASSPGTDYGYTF. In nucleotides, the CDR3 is TGTGCCAGCTCACCAGGGACAGACTATGGCTACACCTTC. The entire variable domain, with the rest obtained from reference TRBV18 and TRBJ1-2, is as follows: NAGVMQNPRHLVRRRGQEARLRCSPMKGHSHVYWYRQLPEEGLKFMVYLQKENIIDESGMPKERFSAEFPKEGPSILRIQQVVRGDSAAYFCASSPGTDYGYTFGSGTRLTVV.

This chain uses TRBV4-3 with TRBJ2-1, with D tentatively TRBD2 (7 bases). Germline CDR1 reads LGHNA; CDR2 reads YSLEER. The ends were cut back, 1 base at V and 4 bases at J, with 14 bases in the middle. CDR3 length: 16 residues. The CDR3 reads CASSQGWGGGYNEQFF. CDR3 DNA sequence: TGCGCCAGCAGCCAAGGATGGGGGGGCGGTTACAATGAGCAGTTCTTC.

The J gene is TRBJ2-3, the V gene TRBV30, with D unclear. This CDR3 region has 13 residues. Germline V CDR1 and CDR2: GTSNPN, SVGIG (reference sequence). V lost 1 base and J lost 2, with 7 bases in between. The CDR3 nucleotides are TGTGCCTGGAGTGGTGCTCACACAGATACGCAGTATTTT. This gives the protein CAWSGAHTDTQYF.

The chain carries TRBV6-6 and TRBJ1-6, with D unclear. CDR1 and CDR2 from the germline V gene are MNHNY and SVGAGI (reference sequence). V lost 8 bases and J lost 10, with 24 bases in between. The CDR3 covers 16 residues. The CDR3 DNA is TGTGCCAGCCGCCTCCCCGGAGTCGAGAACGGCTCACCCCTCCACTTT. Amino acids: CASRLPGVENGSPLHF.

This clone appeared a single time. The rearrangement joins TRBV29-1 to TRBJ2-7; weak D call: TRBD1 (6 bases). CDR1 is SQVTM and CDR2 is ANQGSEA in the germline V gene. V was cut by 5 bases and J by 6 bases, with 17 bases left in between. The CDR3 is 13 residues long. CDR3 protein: CSVLLQTGFEQYF. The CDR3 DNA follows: TGCAGCGTTCTCCTTCAAACAGGGTTCGAGCAGTACTTC.

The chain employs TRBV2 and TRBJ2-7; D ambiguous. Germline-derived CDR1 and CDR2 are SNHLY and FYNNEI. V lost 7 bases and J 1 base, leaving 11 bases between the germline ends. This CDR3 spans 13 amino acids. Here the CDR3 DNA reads TGTGCCAGCACTCCCTCGGTATCCTACGAGCAGTACTTC. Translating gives CASTPSVSYEQYF.

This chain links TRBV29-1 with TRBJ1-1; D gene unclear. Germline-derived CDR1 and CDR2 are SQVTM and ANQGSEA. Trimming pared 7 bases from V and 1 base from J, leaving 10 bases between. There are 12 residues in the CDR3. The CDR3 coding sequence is TGCAGCGGGGGATTGCCGAACACTGAAGCTTTCTTT. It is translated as CSGGLPNTEAFF.

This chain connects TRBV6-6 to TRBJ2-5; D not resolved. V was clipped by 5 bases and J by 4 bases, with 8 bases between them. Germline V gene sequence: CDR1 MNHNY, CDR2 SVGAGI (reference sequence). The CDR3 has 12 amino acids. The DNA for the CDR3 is TGTGCCAGCAGTCCTGTCGGAGAGACCCAGTACTTC. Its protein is CASSPVGETQYF.

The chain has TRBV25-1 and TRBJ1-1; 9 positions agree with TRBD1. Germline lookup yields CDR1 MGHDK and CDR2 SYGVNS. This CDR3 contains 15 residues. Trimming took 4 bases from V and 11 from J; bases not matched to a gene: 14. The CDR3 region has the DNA TGTGCCAGCAGTGCTGAGGGACAGGGTATTATGAGGGCTTTCTTT. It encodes CASSAEGQGIMRAFF.

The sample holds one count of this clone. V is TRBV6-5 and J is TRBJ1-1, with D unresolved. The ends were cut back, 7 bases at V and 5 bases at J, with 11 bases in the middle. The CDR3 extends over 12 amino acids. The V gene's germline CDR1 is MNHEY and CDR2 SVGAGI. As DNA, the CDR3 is TGTGCCAGCATCGGTACGGGGACTGAAGCTTTCTTT. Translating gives CASIGTGTEAFF.

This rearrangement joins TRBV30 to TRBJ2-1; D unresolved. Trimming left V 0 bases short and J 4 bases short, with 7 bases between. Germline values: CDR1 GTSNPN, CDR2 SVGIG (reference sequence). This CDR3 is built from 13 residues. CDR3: CAWSVPNYNEQFF. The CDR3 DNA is TGTGCCTGGAGTGTTCCCAATTACAATGAGCAGTTCTTC. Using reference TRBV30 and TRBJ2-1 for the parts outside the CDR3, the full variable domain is SQTIHQWPATLVQPVGSPLSLECTVEGTSNPNLYWYRQAAGRGLQLLFYSVGIGQISSEVPQNLSASRPQDRQFILSSKKLLLSDSGFYLCAWSVPNYNEQFFGPGTRLTVL.

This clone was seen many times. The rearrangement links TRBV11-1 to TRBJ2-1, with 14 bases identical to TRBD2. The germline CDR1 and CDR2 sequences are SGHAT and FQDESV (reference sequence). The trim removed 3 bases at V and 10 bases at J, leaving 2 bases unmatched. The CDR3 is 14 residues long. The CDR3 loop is CASSFRLAGGEQFF. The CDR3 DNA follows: TGTGCCAGCAGCTTCCGACTAGCGGGGGGGGAGCAGTTCTTC.

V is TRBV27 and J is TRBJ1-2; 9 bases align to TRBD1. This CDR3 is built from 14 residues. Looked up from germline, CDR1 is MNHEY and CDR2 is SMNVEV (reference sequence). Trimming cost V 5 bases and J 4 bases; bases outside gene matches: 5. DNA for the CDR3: TGTGCCAGCAGTCCCGAGGGACAGGGCTATGGCTACACCTTC. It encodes CASSPEGQGYGYTF.

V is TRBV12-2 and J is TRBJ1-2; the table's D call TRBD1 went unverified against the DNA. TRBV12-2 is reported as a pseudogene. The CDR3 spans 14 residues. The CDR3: CASRQGITDYGYTF. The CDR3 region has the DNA TGTGCAAGCCGTCAGGGAATAACAGACTATGGCTACACCTTC.

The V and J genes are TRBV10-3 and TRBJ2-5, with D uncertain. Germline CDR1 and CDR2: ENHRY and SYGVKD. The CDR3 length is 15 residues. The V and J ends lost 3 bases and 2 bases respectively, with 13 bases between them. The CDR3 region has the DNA TGTGCCATCAGTGATAAAGGACGCAAACAAGAGACCCAGTACTTC. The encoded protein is CAISDKGRKQETQYF.

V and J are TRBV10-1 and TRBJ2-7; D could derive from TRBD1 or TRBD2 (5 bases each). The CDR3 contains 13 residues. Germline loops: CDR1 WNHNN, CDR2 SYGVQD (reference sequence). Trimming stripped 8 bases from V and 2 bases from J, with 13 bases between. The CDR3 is CASSGTATYEQYF. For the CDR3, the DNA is TGCGCCAGCTCCGGGACGGCTACCTACGAGCAGTACTTC.

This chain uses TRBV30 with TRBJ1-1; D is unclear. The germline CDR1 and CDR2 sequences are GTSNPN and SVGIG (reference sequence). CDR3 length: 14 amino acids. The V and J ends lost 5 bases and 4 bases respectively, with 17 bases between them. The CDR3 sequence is CAWGNLAGLTEAFF. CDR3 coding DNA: TGTGCCTGGGGAAATCTGGCAGGTCTCACTGAAGCTTTCTTT.